These 28 T cell receptor beta chains originate from one sample sequenced in a study of shared clonotypes between healthy human individuals. Measured with immunoSEQ multiplex PCR; TCRdb has only the in-frame clones, and not every one. The repertoire holds approximately 1,500,000 clones, with around 98% as singletons. Sequencing was performed on naive CD4+ T cells sorted from blood. Sample subset: CD45RA+ positively selected. These receptors were collected from a man aged 25-45 years in good health.

The gene calls are TRBV6-4 and TRBJ2-5, with D possibly called TRBD1 or TRBD2 (5 bases each). Germline V gene sequence: CDR1 MRHNA, CDR2 SNTAGT. This CDR3 has 16 residues. V lost 4 bases to trimming and J lost 2 bases, with 17 bases between them. Here the CDR3 DNA reads TGTGCCAGCAGTGTGAGGGTGGTGGCAGGGCAAGAGACCCAGTACTTC. Translated, it gives CASSVRVVAGQETQYF.

The gene calls are TRBV9 and TRBJ1-3, with TRBD1 identical over 12 bases. The CDR3 is 21 amino acids. The germline V gene has CDR1 SGDLS and CDR2 YYNGEE. With V trimmed by 4 bases and J by 0 bases, 17 bases remained unmatched. CDR3 coding DNA: TGTGCCAGCAGCCCCTACCCGTCCGGGACAGGGGGCCATAGCTCTGGAAACACCATATATTTT. Residues: CASSPYPSGTGGHSSGNTIYF.

The chain uses TRBV15 and TRBJ1-4; D may be TRBD1 (6 bases). The CDR3 loop spans 18 amino acids. The germline V gene encodes CDR1 LNHNV and CDR2 YYDKDF (reference sequence). Trimming took off 5 bases at V and 3 bases at J, with 22 bases between the two ends. CDR3 sequence reads: CATSSVGGVGFANEKLFF. The CDR3, as DNA: TGTGCCACCAGCTCGGTGGGGGGCGTCGGTTTCGCTAATGAAAAACTGTTTTTT.

The chain has TRBV5-1 and TRBJ2-2; TRBD2 is a possible D gene (5 bases). Trimming took off 4 bases at V and 9 bases at J, with 16 bases between the two ends. CDR1 is SGHRS and CDR2 is YFSETQ in the germline V gene. This CDR3 contains 14 residues. CDR3 residues: CASSGLALHRELFF. CDR3 bases: TGCGCCAGCAGCGGGTTAGCGCTCCACCGGGAGCTGTTTTTT. Variable domain in full (rest from reference TRBV5-1 and TRBJ2-2): KAGVTQTPRYLIKTRGQQVTLSCSPISGHRSVSWYQQTPGQGLQFLFEYFSETQRNKGNFPGRFSGRQFSNSRSEMNVSTLELGDSALYLCASSGLALHRELFFGEGSRLTVL.

The J gene is TRBJ2-5, the V gene TRBV9, with D possibly TRBD1 on 6 matching bases. The CDR3 consists of 15 residues. Germline V gene sequence: CDR1 SGDLS, CDR2 YYNGEE. Trimming stripped 4 bases from V and 4 bases from J, with 17 bases between. The chain's CDR3 is CASSPGYRAGETQYF. The DNA of the CDR3 is TGTGCCAGCAGCCCAGGATACAGGGCCGGAGAGACCCAGTACTTC.

This chain links TRBV7-9 with TRBJ2-5; D is perhaps TRBD1 (6 bases). This CDR3 contains 14 residues. Germline lookup yields CDR1 SEHNR and CDR2 FQNEAQ (reference sequence). The V end was cut by 4 bases, the J end by 0 bases, with 9 bases between. The CDR3 bases are TGTGCCAGCAGCTCCCGGACAGACCAAGAGACCCAGTACTTC. Protein: CASSSRTDQETQYF.

J is TRBJ2-7 and V is TRBV10-3; D perhaps matches TRBD2 (7 bases). CDR3 length: 13 residues. The V gene lost 7 bases and the J gene lost 3 bases, with 13 bases spanning the gap. From germline, CDR1 is ENHRY and CDR2 SYGVKD. CDR3: CAINPGDYYEQYF. The DNA for the CDR3 is TGTGCCATCAACCCAGGGGACTACTACGAGCAGTACTTC.

This clone was counted once. The rearrangement joins TRBV9 to TRBJ2-7; 7 bases align to TRBD1. The trim removed 0 bases at V and 5 bases at J, leaving 5 bases unmatched. The CDR3 loop spans 14 amino acids. From germline, CDR1 is SGDLS and CDR2 YYNGEE. For the CDR3, the DNA is TGTGCCAGCAGCGTAGAGGGAACAGGGGACGAGCAGTACTTC. Its protein product is CASSVEGTGDEQYF.

As to this clone: At one of its ends the junction is not consistent with the germline gene, which may arise from a read error. The chain combines TRBV28 with TRBJ1-2; maybe TRBD1 (5 bases). Looked up from germline, CDR1 is MDHEN and CDR2 is SYDVKM. The CDR3 runs 12 residues. The CDR3 region has the DNA TGTGCCAGCAGTTCACAGGCTCTATCCCCCACGTTC. Its translation is CASSSQALSPTF.

The chain carries TRBV18 and TRBJ2-1; maybe TRBD2 (6 bases). Looked up from germline, CDR1 is KGHSH and CDR2 is LQKENI. V lost 2 bases and J lost 7, with 18 bases in between. This CDR3 has 16 residues. In DNA form, the CDR3 reads TGTGCCAGCTCACCAAAGCTAGCGCGGGATTTTAATGAGCAGTTCTTC. Its protein product is CASSPKLARDFNEQFF.

The chain is built from TRBV2 and TRBJ2-5, with 9 bases fitting TRBD1. The CDR3 covers 14 residues. Germline V gene data show CDR1 as SNHLY and CDR2 as FYNNEI. V gave up 6 bases and J gave up 4 bases; unmatched junction bases: 6. DNA of the CDR3: TGTGCCAGCAGGGAGACGACAGGGGGAGAGACCCAGTACTTC. Amino acids: CASRETTGGETQYF.

This clone has only one observation. This chain connects TRBV5-5 to TRBJ2-1, with D possibly matching TRBD2 (5 bases). CDR3 length: 14 residues. V was shortened by 6 bases and J by 4 bases, with 14 bases between the two germline ends. CDR1 and CDR2 from the germline V gene are SGHKS and YYEKEE (reference sequence). In nucleotides, the CDR3 is TGTGCCAGCATCTCCGGGAATTTTTACAATGAGCAGTTCTTC. This sequence encodes CASISGNFYNEQFF.

The chain links TRBV7-2 to TRBJ2-7, with 8 positions matching TRBD1. This CDR3 spans 14 amino acids. Germline V gene sequence: CDR1 SGHTA, CDR2 FQGNSA. The J segment lost 3 bases and the V segment lost 1 base, leaving 2 bases of the junction unmatched. The CDR3 sequence: CASSLGGQGYEQYF. The CDR3 DNA sequence: TGTGCCAGCAGCTTAGGAGGACAGGGCTACGAGCAGTACTTC.

The chain links TRBV11-2 to TRBJ2-7; 9 positions agree with TRBD1. Germline CDR1 SGHAT, CDR2 FQNNGV. The CDR3 length is 15 residues. Losses at the gene ends were 3 bases for V and 2 bases for J; bases not matched to a gene: 5. CDR3 in amino acids: CASSFAGTGTYEQYF. CDR3 nucleotides: TGTGCCAGCAGCTTCGCCGGGACAGGGACCTACGAGCAGTACTTC.

V is TRBV2 and J is TRBJ2-5; maybe TRBD2 (5 bases). The V end was cut by 9 bases, the J end by 2 bases, with 13 bases between. Germline V lookup: CDR1 SNHLY, CDR2 FYNNEI. This CDR3 comprises 13 residues. The DNA for the CDR3 is TGTGCCAGTCGAACGGAGGTACAAGAGACCCAGTACTTC. Protein: CASRTEVQETQYF.

This chain joins TRBV11-2 and TRBJ2-7; D might be TRBD1 or TRBD2, each matching 5 bases. Between the trimmed V and J ends, which lost 5 bases and 1 base, there was a span of 15 bases. The germline gives CDR1 SGHAT, CDR2 FQNNGV. The CDR3 runs 15 residues. The CDR3 reads CASSDLPRGSYEQYF. DNA for the CDR3: TGTGCCAGCAGCGACCTCCCGAGGGGTTCCTACGAGCAGTACTTC.

The J gene is TRBJ2-5, the V gene TRBV27, with a tentative D call TRBD1 (6 bases). The V and J ends lost 6 bases and 5 bases respectively, with 13 bases between them. Germline V gives CDR1 MNHEY, CDR2 SMNVEV (reference sequence). CDR3 length: 13 amino acids. The CDR3 spells CASSPQGYETQYF. The DNA of the CDR3 is TGTGCCAGCAGCCCACAGGGCTACGAGACCCAGTACTTC.

Turning to this clone: Other DNA sequences from this sample encode an identical CDR3 as well. The V gene is TRBV29-1, the J gene TRBJ2-5; a weak D match, TRBD2 (5 bases). V was shortened by 6 bases and J by 2 bases, with 13 bases between the two germline ends. Germline assignment: CDR1 SQVTM and CDR2 ANQGSEA. There are 13 residues in the CDR3. As DNA, the CDR3 is TGCAGCGTGAGCGGACGGGCACAAGAGACCCAGTACTTC. This sequence encodes CSVSGRAQETQYF.

The V call is TRBV7-7, the J call TRBJ2-2; perhaps TRBD1 as D (5 bases). CDR1 and CDR2 (germline): SSHAT, FNYEAQ (reference sequence). The V end was cut by 5 bases, the J end by 4 bases, with 11 bases between. The CDR3 contains 14 residues. The CDR3 bases are TGTGCCAGCAGCCCAGTTAGGGGCACCGGGGAGCTGTTTTTT. This gives the protein CASSPVRGTGELFF.

The gene calls are TRBV5-5 and TRBJ2-3; 8 bases map to TRBD1. The V gene end was trimmed by 0 bases and the J gene end by 4 bases; junction bases not matched to a gene: 10. This CDR3 comprises 17 residues. CDR1 is SGHKS and CDR2 is YYEKEE in the germline V gene (reference sequence). The CDR3 DNA is TGTGCCAGCAGCTTGGTCCGGCAGGGGGCATTCTCAGATACGCAGTATTTT. This sequence encodes CASSLVRQGAFSDTQYF.

The chain links TRBV7-9 to TRBJ2-2, with D unresolved. The V end lost 3 bases, the J end lost 0 bases, and 8 bases lay between the germline ends. The CDR3 consists of 15 residues. Germline CDR1 reads SEHNR; CDR2 reads FQNEAQ (reference sequence). Here the CDR3 reads CASSFGSSNTGELFF. The CDR3 bases are TGTGCCAGCAGCTTTGGCAGCTCGAACACCGGGGAGCTGTTTTTT.

The chain has TRBV5-1 and TRBJ2-1, with a weak D call TRBD1 (5 bases). Per germline, CDR1 SGHRS and CDR2 YFSETQ. This CDR3 has 16 amino acids. V was shortened by 4 bases and J by 2 bases, with 16 bases between the two germline ends. The CDR3 is CASSPPAQAPYNEQFF. CDR3 nucleotides: TGCGCCAGCAGCCCCCCGGCACAGGCCCCCTACAATGAGCAGTTCTTC. Variable domain in full (rest from reference TRBV5-1 and TRBJ2-1): KAGVTQTPRYLIKTRGQQVTLSCSPISGHRSVSWYQQTPGQGLQFLFEYFSETQRNKGNFPGRFSGRQFSNSRSEMNVSTLELGDSALYLCASSPPAQAPYNEQFFGPGTRLTVL.

This chain links TRBV7-2 with TRBJ2-7; no clear D. CDR3 length: 13 residues. The ends were cut back, 2 bases at V and 7 bases at J, with 12 bases in the middle. Germline CDR1 and CDR2: SGHTA and FQGNSA. The CDR3 nucleotides are TGTGCCAGCAGCTTATCCCTTAGGATGGAGCAGTACTTC. Its protein is CASSLSLRMEQYF. Looking up the rest from reference TRBV7-2 and TRBJ2-7 gives the full variable domain: GAGVSQSPSNKVTEKGKDVELRCDPISGHTALYWYRQSLGQGLEFLIYFQGNSAPDKSGLPSDRFSAERTGGSVSTLTIQRTQQEDSAVYLCASSLSLRMEQYFGPGTRLTVT.

The rearrangement links TRBV18 to TRBJ2-1, with D possibly being TRBD2 (6 bases). The CDR3 is 16 residues long. V was trimmed by 0 bases and J by 5 bases, leaving 14 bases between them. Germline loops: CDR1 KGHSH, CDR2 LQKENI. The CDR3 DNA reads as TGTGCCAGCTCACCACCCTCGCCGGCGGGAAACAATGAGCAGTTCTTC. Protein product: CASSPPSPAGNNEQFF.

The rearrangement joins TRBV2 to TRBJ2-2; no clear D. Trimming took 5 bases from V and 1 from J, leaving 8 bases between them. The germline V gene encodes CDR1 SNHLY and CDR2 FYNNEI. The CDR3 length is 14 residues. CDR3 nucleotides: TGTGCCAGCAGTAGTCGGCAGAACACCGGGGAGCTGTTTTTT. It encodes CASSSRQNTGELFF.

V and J are TRBV6-5 and TRBJ1-2; D is undetermined. Trimming pared 4 bases from V and 1 base from J, leaving 4 bases between. This CDR3 is 12 amino acids long. Germline V gene sequence: CDR1 MNHEY, CDR2 SVGAGI. CDR3 nucleotide sequence: TGTGCCAGCAGTTCGATTAACTATGGCTACACCTTC. Protein: CASSSINYGYTF.

The V and J genes are TRBV28 and TRBJ2-5; a weak D match, TRBD1 (5 bases). The germline V and J ends were trimmed by 6 bases and 0 bases, with 8 bases remaining between them. In germline, CDR1 is MDHEN, CDR2 SYDVKM. This CDR3 is 13 amino acids long. The CDR3 spells CASSDSYQETQYF. The CDR3 DNA reads as TGTGCCAGCAGCGACAGCTACCAAGAGACCCAGTACTTC.

The rearrangement joins TRBV15 to TRBJ1-3; D remains unclear. The CDR3 covers 15 residues. V was cut by 1 base and J by 4 bases, with 11 bases left in between. Germline loops: CDR1 LNHNV, CDR2 YYDKDF (reference sequence). CDR3 in DNA: TGTGCCACCAGCAGAGTCTTCGGGTACGGAAACACCATATATTTT. Translated, it gives CATSRVFGYGNTIYF.